This T cell receptor beta chain was retrieved from a study of shared clonotypes between healthy human individuals. Study observations and caveats: Sharing across four donors was highest in naive CD4 (approximately 5%) and lowest in memory CD8 (roughly 0.4%).

Several immunoSEQ 96-well plates shared each subset's DNA, each plate a replicate. TCRdb's table, derived via immunoSEQ multiplex PCR, lists solely in-frame clones and lacks some. The sample consists of approximately 1.5 million clones, approximately 98% of them appearing once. On this clone: Its target is unknown.

Looked up from germline, CDR1 is SGHRS and CDR2 is YFSETQ. V gave up 6 bases and J gave up 3 bases; unmatched junction bases: 5. The CDR3 extends over 13 amino acids. The sequenced material came from naive CD4+ T cells sorted from blood. The subset here: CD45RA+ positively selected. This TCR came from a young man in good health. The V call is TRBV5-1, the J call TRBJ1-1; 7 bases map to TRBD1. CDR3 region: CASKSQGDTEAFF. The CDR3 nucleotides read TGCGCCAGCAAATCCCAGGGGGACACTGAAGCTTTCTTT.